Sequencing of this TCR beta chain was carried out in a study of Graves' ophthalmopathy and Graves' hyperthyroidism. Clinicians made diagnoses from clinical symptoms, serum thyroxine, TRAb, thyroid ultrasound and orbital computed tomography. V dropped 3 bases and J dropped 1 base, with 3 bases sitting between them. Germline V gene data show CDR1 as MDHEN and CDR2 as SYDVKM. The CDR3 is 12 amino acids. Many counts were recorded for this clonotype. Amplification of the TCR beta CDR3 regions used RNA transcripts (as template). HTBI primers were employed in first-round RT-PCR, then a second-round multiplex PCR followed. MiXCR was run by TCRdb on the multiplex PCR reads, yielding one entry per CDR3 protein. The repertoire holds approximately 480,000 distinct CDR3 sequences, with over 13% as singletons.

The sequence came from a woman aged 25 to 45 with Graves' ophthalmopathy. The chain has TRBV28 and TRBJ1-2, with no clear D. Sequencing used blood. This CDR3 is CASSFNNYGYTF. The CDR3 DNA reads as TGTGCCAGCAGTTTCAATAACTATGGCTACACCTTC.